This TCR beta chain appears in the sequencing data of a study of cytomegalovirus exposure and HLA in healthy donors. Study-level background: Researchers previously reported finding about 110 million unique TCR beta sequences from some 180 million T cells.

Regarding the study as a whole: Most of the TCR beta V segments (in an earlier analysis) were productive either about 90% or about 30% of the time. Roughly uniform depth of sequencing across donors was assumed in presence/absence analyses.

PCR primers comprised 60 Vbeta and 13 Jbeta primers. Authors' analysis steps: In a later analysis, about 12 million of approximately 80 million unique beta chains occurred in at least two donors. Measured with immunoSEQ multiplex PCR; TCRdb has only the in-frame clones, and not every one. The DNA was the basis for D and trimming; V, J and clone size are from that table. The sample has 95,000 to 150,000 clones, roughly 80% seen once. The V end lost 1 base, the J end lost 0 bases, and 4 bases lay between the germline ends. The CDR3 is made up of 13 amino acids. Germline assignment: CDR1 SGDLS and CDR2 YYNGEE. About this clone: What it binds is unknown.

The V gene is TRBV9, the J gene TRBJ1-1, with D unclear. This receptor was obtained from a female donor in good health and CMV-seropositive. Sequences were obtained from PBMCs. The CDR3 DNA follows: TGTGCCAGCAGCGTACGGTTGAACACTGAAGCTTTCTTT. Amino acid sequence: CASSVRLNTEAFF.